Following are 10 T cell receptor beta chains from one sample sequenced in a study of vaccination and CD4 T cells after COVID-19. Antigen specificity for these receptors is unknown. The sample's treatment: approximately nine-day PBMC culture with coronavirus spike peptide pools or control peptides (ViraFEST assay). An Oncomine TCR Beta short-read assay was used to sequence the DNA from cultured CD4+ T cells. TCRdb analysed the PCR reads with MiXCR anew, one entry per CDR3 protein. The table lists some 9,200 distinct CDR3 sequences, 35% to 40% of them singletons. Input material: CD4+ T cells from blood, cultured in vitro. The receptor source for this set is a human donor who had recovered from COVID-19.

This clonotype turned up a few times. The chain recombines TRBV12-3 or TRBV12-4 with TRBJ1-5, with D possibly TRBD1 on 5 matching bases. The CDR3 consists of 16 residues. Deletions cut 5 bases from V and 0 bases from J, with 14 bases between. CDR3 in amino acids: CASSLGLLSSNQPQHF. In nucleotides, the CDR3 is TGTGCCAGCAGTCTGGGGCTCCTAAGTAGCAATCAGCCCCAGCATTTT.

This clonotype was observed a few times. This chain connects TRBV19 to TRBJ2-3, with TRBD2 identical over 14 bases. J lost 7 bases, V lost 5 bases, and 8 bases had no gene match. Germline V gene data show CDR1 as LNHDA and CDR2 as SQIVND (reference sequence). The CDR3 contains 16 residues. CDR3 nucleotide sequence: TGTGCCAGTAGTTTATCGACTAGCGGGGGGGCCTATACGCAGTATTTT. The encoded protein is CASSLSTSGGAYTQYF.

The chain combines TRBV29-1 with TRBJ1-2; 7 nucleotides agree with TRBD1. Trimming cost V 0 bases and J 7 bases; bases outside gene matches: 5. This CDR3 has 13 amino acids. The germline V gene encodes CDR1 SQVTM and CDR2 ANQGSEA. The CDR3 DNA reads TGCAGCGTTGAAGATGGACAGGCTGGTGGCTACACCTTC. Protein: CSVEDGQAGGYTF.

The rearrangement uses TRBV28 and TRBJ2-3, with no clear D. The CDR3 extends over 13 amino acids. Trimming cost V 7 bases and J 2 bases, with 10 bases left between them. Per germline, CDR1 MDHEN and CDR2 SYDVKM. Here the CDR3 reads CASKKGSTDTQYF. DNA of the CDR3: TGTGCCAGCAAGAAAGGGTCCACAGATACGCAGTATTTT.

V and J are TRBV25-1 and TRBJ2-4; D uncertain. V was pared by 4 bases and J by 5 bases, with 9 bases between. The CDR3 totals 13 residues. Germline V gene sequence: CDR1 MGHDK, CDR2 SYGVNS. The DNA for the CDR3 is TGTGCCAGCAGTGCACGCGTTCAAAACATTCAGTACTTC. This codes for CASSARVQNIQYF.

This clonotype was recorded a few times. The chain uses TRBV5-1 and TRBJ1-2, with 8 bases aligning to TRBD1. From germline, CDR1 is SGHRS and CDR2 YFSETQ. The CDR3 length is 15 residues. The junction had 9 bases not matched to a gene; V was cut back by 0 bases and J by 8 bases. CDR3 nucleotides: TGCGCCAGCAGCTTGGCTGGACAGGGCCTGCGGGGCTACACCTTC. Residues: CASSLAGQGLRGYTF.

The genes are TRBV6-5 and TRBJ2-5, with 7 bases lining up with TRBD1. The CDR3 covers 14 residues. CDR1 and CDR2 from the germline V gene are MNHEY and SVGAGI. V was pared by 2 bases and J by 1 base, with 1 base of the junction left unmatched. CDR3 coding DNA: TGTGCCAGCAGTTACGGGACAGCCCAAGAGACCCAGTACTTC. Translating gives CASSYGTAQETQYF.

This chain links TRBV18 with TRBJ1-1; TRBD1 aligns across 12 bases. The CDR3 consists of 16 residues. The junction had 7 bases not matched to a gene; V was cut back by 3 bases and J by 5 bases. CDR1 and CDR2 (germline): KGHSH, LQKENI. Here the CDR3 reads CASSPGTGGVSTEAFF. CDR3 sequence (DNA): TGTGCCAGCTCACCCGGGACAGGGGGCGTCTCTACTGAAGCTTTCTTT.

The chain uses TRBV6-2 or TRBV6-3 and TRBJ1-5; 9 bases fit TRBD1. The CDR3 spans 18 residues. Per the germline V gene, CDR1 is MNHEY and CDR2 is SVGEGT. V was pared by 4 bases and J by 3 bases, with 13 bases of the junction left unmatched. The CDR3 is CASSFSLQGAALNQPQHF. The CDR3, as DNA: TGTGCCAGCAGTTTCTCCCTACAGGGGGCTGCCCTCAATCAGCCCCAGCATTTT.

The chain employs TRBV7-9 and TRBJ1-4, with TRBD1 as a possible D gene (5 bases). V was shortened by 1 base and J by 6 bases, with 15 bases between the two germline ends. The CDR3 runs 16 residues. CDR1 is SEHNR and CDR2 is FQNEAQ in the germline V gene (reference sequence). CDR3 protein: CASSLDRGDVYEKLFF. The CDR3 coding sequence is TGTGCCAGCAGCTTAGATCGGGGGGACGTTTATGAAAAACTGTTTTTT.